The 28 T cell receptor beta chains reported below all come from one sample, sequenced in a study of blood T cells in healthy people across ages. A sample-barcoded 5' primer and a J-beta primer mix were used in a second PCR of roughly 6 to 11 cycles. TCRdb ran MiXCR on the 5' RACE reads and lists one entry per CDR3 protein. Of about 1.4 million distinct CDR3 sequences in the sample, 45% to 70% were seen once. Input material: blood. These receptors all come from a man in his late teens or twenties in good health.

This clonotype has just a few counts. This CDR3 reads CASSLAPRGGTEAFF. The DNA for the CDR3 is TGTGCCAGCAGCTTAGCCCCCAGGGGAGGCACTGAAGCTTTCTTT. V and J are TRBV7-2 and TRBJ1-1; TRBD1 might be the D (6 bases). The CDR3 loop spans 15 amino acids. Trimming removed 0 bases from V and 4 bases from J, with 12 bases in between. Germline V gene data show CDR1 as SGHTA and CDR2 as FQGNSA.

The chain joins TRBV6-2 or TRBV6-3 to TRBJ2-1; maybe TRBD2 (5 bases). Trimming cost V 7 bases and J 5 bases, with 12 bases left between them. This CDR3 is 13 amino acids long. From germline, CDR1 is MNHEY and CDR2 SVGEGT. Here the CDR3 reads CASTVATNNEQFF. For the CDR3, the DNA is TGTGCCAGCACCGTTGCGACTAACAATGAGCAGTTCTTC.

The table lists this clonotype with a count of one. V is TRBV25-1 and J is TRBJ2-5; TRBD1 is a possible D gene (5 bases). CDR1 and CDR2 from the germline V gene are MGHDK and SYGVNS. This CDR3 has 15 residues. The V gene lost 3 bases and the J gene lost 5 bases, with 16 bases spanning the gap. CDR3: CASSDTQVGRETQYF. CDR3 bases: TGTGCCAGCAGTGACACACAGGTTGGACGCGAGACCCAGTACTTC.

The CDR3: CASGLGQGEETQYF. The CDR3 coding sequence is TGTGCTAGTGGTTTAGGCCAGGGCGAAGAGACCCAGTACTTC. This chain joins TRBV12-5 and TRBJ2-5; tentative D call: TRBD1 (5 bases). Per germline, CDR1 LGHNT and CDR2 FRNRAP. V shed 3 bases and J shed 3 bases, with 11 bases lying between them. The CDR3 runs 14 residues. Based on the CDR3 plus reference TRBV12-5 and TRBJ2-5, the full variable domain is DARVTQTPRHKVTEMGQEVTMRCQPILGHNTVFWYRQTMMQGLELLAYFRNRAPLDDSGMPKDRFSAEMPDATLATLKIQPSEPRDSAVYFCASGLGQGEETQYFGPGTRLLVL.

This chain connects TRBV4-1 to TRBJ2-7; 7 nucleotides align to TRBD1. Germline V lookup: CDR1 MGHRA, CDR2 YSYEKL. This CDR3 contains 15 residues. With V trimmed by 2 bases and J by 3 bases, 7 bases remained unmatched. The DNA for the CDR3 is TGCGCCAGCAGCCAACCAAGGACAGGAAACTACGAGCAGTACTTC. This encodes CASSQPRTGNYEQYF.

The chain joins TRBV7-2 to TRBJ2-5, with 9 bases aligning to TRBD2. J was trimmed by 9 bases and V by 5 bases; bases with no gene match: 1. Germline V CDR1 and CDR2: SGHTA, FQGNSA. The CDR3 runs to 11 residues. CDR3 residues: CASSQRGAQYF. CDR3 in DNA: TGTGCCAGCAGCCAGCGGGGGGCCCAGTACTTC.

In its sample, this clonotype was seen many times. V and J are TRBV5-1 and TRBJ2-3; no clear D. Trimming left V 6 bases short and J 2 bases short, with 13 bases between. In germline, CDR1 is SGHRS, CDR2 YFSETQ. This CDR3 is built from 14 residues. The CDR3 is CASTRTISTDTQYF. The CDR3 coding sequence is TGCGCCAGCACCAGGACCATTTCCACAGATACGCAGTATTTT.

CDR3 region: CASSLIGGAGDEQYF. In DNA, the CDR3 is TGTGCCAGCAGCTTAATCGGGGGGGCTGGCGATGAGCAGTACTTC. The J gene is TRBJ2-4, the V gene TRBV7-9, with 8 bases lining up with TRBD2. After removal of 2 bases from V and 13 bases from J, the junction contained 13 bases not matched to a gene. The CDR3 spans 15 residues. Germline V lookup: CDR1 SEHNR, CDR2 FQNEAQ (reference sequence).

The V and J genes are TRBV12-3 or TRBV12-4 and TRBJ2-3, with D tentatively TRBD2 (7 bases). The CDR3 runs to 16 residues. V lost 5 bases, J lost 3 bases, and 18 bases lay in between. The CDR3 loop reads CASSPRGAGPTDTQYF. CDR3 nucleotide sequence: TGTGCCAGCAGTCCCCGGGGGGCGGGCCCTACAGATACGCAGTATTTT.

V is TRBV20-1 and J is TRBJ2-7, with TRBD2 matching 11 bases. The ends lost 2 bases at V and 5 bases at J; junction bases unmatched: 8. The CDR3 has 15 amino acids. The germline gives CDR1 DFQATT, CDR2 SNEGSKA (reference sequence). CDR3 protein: CSARSGSGGAHEQYF. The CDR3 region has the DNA TGCAGTGCTAGAAGTGGTAGCGGGGGGGCCCACGAGCAGTACTTC.

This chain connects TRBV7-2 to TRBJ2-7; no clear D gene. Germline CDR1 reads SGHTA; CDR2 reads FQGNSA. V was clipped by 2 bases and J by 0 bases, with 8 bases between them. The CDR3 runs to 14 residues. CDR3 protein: CASSLYGLSYEQYF. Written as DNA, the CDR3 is TGTGCCAGCAGCTTATATGGTCTCTCCTACGAGCAGTACTTC.

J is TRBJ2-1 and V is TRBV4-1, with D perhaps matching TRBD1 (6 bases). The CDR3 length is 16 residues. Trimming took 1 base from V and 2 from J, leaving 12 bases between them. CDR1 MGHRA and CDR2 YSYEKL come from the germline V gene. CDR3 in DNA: TGCGCCAGCAGCCAAGTAGGACAGAGACCCTACAATGAGCAGTTCTTC. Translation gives CASSQVGQRPYNEQFF.

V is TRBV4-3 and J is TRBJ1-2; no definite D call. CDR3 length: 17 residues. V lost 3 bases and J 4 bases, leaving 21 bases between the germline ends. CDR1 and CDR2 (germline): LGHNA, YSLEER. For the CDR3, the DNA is TGCGCCAGCAGCCAGGGCGCCACAGAAGGGCGTCTCTATGGCTACACCTTC. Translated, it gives CASSQGATEGRLYGYTF.

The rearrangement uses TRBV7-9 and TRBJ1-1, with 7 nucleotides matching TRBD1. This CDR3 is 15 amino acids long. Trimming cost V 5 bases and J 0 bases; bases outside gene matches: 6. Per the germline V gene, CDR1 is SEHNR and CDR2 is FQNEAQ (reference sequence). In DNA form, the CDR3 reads TGTGCCAGCAGCCCAAAAACAGGGGTGAACACTGAAGCTTTCTTT. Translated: CASSPKTGVNTEAFF.

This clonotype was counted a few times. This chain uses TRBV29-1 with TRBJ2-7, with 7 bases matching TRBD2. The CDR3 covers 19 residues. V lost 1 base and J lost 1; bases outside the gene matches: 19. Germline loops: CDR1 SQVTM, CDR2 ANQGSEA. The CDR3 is CSVEGVYKPGTSVSYEQYF. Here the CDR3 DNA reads TGCAGCGTTGAAGGCGTCTATAAACCCGGTACTAGCGTATCCTACGAGCAGTACTTC.

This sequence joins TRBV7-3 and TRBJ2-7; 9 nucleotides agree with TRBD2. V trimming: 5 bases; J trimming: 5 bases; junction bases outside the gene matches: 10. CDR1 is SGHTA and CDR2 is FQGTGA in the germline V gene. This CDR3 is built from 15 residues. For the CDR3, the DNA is TGTGCCAGCAGCCTCTATAGCGGGAGTCAGGACGAGCAGTACTTC. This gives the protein CASSLYSGSQDEQYF.

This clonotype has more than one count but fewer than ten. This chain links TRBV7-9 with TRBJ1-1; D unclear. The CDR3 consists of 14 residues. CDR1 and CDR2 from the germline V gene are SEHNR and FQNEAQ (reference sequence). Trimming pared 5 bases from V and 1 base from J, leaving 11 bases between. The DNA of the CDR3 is TGTGCCAGCAGCCCGTCGTGGGGGAACACTGAAGCTTTCTTT. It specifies CASSPSWGNTEAFF.

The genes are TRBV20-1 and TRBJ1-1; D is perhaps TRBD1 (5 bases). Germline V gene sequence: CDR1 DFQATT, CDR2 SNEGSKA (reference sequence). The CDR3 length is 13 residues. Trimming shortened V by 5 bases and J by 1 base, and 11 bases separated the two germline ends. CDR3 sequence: CSADPGGNTEAFF. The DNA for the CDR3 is TGCAGTGCTGACCCGGGGGGGAACACTGAAGCTTTCTTT.

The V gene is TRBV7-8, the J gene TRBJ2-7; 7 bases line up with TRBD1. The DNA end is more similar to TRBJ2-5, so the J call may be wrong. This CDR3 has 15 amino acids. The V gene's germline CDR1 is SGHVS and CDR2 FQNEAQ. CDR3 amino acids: CASSLARQGGETQYF. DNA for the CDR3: TGTGCCAGCAGCTTAGCGAGACAGGGTGGAGAGACCCAGTACTTC.

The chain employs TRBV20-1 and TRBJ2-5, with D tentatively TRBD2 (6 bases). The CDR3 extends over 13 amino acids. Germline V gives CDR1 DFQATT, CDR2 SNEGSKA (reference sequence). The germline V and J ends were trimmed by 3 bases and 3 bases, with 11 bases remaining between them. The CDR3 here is CSASSGPKETQYF. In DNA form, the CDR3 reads TGCAGTGCTAGTAGCGGCCCGAAAGAGACCCAGTACTTC.

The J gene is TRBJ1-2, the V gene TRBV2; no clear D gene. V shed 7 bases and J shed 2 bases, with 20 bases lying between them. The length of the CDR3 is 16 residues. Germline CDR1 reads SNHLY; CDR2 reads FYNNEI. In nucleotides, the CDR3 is TGTGCCAGCATGAATGAGAACCCCGGAGGGAACTATGGCTACACCTTC. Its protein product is CASMNENPGGNYGYTF.

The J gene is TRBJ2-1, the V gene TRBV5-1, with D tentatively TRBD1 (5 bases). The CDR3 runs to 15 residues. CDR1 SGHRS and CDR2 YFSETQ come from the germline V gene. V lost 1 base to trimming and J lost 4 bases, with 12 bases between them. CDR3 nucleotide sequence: TGCGCCAGCAGCTTGCAGGGCCTCGAATACAATGAGCAGTTCTTC. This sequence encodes CASSLQGLEYNEQFF. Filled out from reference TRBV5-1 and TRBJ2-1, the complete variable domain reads KAGVTQTPRYLIKTRGQQVTLSCSPISGHRSVSWYQQTPGQGLQFLFEYFSETQRNKGNFPGRFSGRQFSNSRSEMNVSTLELGDSALYLCASSLQGLEYNEQFFGPGTRLTVL.

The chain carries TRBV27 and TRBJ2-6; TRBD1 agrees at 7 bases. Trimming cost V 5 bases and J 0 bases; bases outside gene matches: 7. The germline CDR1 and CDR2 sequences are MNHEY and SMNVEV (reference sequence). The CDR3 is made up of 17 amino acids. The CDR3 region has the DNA TGTGCCAGCAGTGGGACAGTCTTCATCTCTGGGGCCAACGTCCTGACTTTC. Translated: CASSGTVFISGANVLTF.

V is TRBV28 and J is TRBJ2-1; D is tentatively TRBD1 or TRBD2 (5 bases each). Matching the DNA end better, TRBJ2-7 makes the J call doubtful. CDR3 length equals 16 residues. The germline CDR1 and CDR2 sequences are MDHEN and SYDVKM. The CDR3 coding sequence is TGTGCCAGCAGTTTGTTCGGGGCCACCCGCGCCAATGAGCAGTACTTC. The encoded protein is CASSLFGATRANEQYF.

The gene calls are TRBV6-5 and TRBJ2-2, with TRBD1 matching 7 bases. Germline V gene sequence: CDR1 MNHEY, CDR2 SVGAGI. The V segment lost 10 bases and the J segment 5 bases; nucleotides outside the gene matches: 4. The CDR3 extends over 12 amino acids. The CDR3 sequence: CATTQGTGELFF. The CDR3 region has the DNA TGTGCCACCACACAGGGGACCGGGGAGCTGTTTTTT.

This chain's CDR3 is CASSPHWDRGYYEQYF. Written as DNA, the CDR3 is TGCGCCAGCAGCCCCCACTGGGACAGGGGGTACTACGAGCAGTACTTC. The V call is TRBV5-1, the J call TRBJ2-7, with 11 bases fitting TRBD1. Per the germline V gene, CDR1 is SGHRS and CDR2 is YFSETQ. The CDR3 totals 16 residues. The trim removed 4 bases at V and 3 bases at J, leaving 9 bases unmatched.

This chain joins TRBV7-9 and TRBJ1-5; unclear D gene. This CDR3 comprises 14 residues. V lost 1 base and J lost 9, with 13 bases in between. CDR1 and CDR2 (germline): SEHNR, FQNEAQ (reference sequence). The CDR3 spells CASSLDDFLGPQHF. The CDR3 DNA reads TGTGCCAGCAGCTTAGACGACTTTTTGGGGCCCCAGCATTTT.

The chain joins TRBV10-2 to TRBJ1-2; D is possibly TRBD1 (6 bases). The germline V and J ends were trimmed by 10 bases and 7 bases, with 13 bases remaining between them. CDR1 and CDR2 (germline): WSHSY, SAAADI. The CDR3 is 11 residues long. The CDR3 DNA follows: TGCGCCACACAGGGAGACAGTGGCTACACCTTC. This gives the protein CATQGDSGYTF.